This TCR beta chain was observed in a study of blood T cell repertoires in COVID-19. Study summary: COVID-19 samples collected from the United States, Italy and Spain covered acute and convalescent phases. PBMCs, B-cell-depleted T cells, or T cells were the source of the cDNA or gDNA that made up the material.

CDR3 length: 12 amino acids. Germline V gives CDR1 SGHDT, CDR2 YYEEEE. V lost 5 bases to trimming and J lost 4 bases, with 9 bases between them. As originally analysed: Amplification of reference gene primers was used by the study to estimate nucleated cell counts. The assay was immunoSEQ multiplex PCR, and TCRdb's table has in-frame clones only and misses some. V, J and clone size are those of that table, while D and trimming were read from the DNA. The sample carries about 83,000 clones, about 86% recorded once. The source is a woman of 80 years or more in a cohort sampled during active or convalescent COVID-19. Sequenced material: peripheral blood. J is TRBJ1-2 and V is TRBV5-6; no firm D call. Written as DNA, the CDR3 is TGTGCCAGCAGTTGGGCGGGCTATGGCTACACCTTC. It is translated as CASSWAGYGYTF.